The 30 T cell receptor beta chains reported below all come from one sample, sequenced in a study of CD8 T cells in Susac syndrome. Random hexamers were used to reverse transcribe roughly 0.45 to 1 ug of RNA. Via MiXCR, TCRdb re-called the immunoSEQ multiplex PCR reads, giving one row per CDR3 protein. The sample holds 100,000 to 150,000 distinct CDR3 sequences, roughly 96% seen once. Input material: CD4+ T cells from PBMCs. These TCRs come from a human donor in good health.

The DNA of the CDR3 is TGTGCCAGCAGCCACCCCCTGGGTATGGGAGGAAATCAGCCCCAGCATTTT. Protein sequence: CASSHPLGMGGNQPQHF. The V and J genes are TRBV7-9 and TRBJ1-5; no clear D gene. Trimming stripped 5 bases from V and 4 bases from J, with 21 bases between. CDR3 length equals 17 residues. Germline-derived CDR1 and CDR2 are SEHNR and FQNEAQ (reference sequence).

The CDR3 is CSADWVDAYEQYF. The CDR3 region has the DNA TGCAGTGCCGACTGGGTGGACGCCTACGAGCAGTACTTC. The V gene is TRBV20-1, the J gene TRBJ2-7, with D unresolved. Germline-derived CDR1 and CDR2 are DFQATT and SNEGSKA (reference sequence). V lost 6 bases, J lost 2 bases, and 14 bases lay in between. The CDR3 totals 13 residues.

The rearrangement uses TRBV28 and TRBJ1-5, with D maybe TRBD1 (5 bases). Germline V CDR1 and CDR2: MDHEN, SYDVKM. The CDR3 runs to 13 residues. The germline V and J ends were trimmed by 2 bases and 7 bases, with 9 bases remaining between them. Here the CDR3 DNA reads TGTGCCAGCAGTTTAGTGACAGTGCAGCCCCAGCATTTT. It yields the protein CASSLVTVQPQHF.

The chain combines TRBV6-5 with TRBJ2-2, with D uncertain. The CDR3 length is 14 residues. The ends were cut back, 3 bases at V and 3 bases at J, with 8 bases in the middle. CDR1 and CDR2 (germline): MNHEY, SVGAGI. The CDR3 is CASSYRSYTGELFF. CDR3 in DNA: TGTGCCAGCAGTTATAGGAGCTACACCGGGGAGCTGTTTTTT.

The genes are TRBV30 and TRBJ2-1; the D gene could be TRBD1 or TRBD2 (5 bases each). V lost 4 bases to trimming and J lost 6 bases, with 13 bases between them. Germline CDR1 is GTSNPN and CDR2 is SVGIG (reference sequence). The length of the CDR3 is 13 residues. The CDR3 DNA sequence: TGTGCCTGGACACGGACGGGGACCAATGAGCAGTTCTTC. As protein: CAWTRTGTNEQFF.

On this clonotype: As the CDR3 is not closed by the conserved phenylalanine or tryptophan, this likely results from a read error. The genes are TRBV12-3 or TRBV12-4 and TRBJ2-1; D is undetermined. The CDR3 totals 13 residues. V lost 3 bases and J lost 4, with 7 bases in between. CDR3 protein: CASSFPRYNEQFL. The CDR3 nucleotides read TGTGCCAGCAGTTTCCCTCGTTACAATGAGCAGTTCCTC.

This clonotype was counted a few times. The chain employs TRBV9 and TRBJ2-7, with 7 bases that match TRBD2. The CDR3 contains 15 residues. Germline lookup yields CDR1 SGDLS and CDR2 YYNGEE. Germline trimming cut 4 bases from V and 1 base from J; bases unmatched to any gene: 8. The DNA of the CDR3 is TGTGCCAGCAGCCCACAAAGCGGGATGTCCTACGAGCAGTACTTC. Translated: CASSPQSGMSYEQYF.

This clonotype showed up just a few times. V usage is TRBV5-1 and J usage is TRBJ2-7; D ambiguous. The CDR3 contains 14 residues. The V end lost 1 base, the J end lost 7 bases, and 15 bases lay between the germline ends. Germline V lookup: CDR1 SGHRS, CDR2 YFSETQ. CDR3 nucleotides: TGCGCCAGCAGCTTGTTGGCAGGCCCTAGGGAGCAGTACTTC. It specifies CASSLLAGPREQYF.

V gene TRBV14 combines with J gene TRBJ1-2; D is unresolved. There are 13 residues in the CDR3. CDR1 SGHDN and CDR2 FVKESK come from the germline V gene. The ends were cut back, 1 base at V and 8 bases at J, with 11 bases in the middle. Here the CDR3 DNA reads TGTGCCAGCAGCCAAGGCCCTTTGGGGGGCTACACCTTC. Its translation: CASSQGPLGGYTF.

The chain has TRBV14 and TRBJ2-6, with D uncertain. Trimming stripped 4 bases from V and 2 bases from J, with 21 bases between. Germline assignment: CDR1 SGHDN and CDR2 FVKESK. This CDR3 comprises 19 residues. The CDR3, as DNA: TGTGCCAGCAGCCTTTTCTCGTCCCAGGTGAAAGCTGGGGCCAACGTCCTGACTTTC. Amino acid sequence: CASSLFSSQVKAGANVLTF.

The rearrangement links TRBV6-2 or TRBV6-3 to TRBJ2-7; D is possibly TRBD1 (6 bases). V lost 7 bases and J 2 bases, leaving 12 bases between the germline ends. Germline V gene lookup returns CDR1 MNHEY and CDR2 SVGEGT. CDR3 length equals 13 residues. CDR3 DNA: TGTGCCAGCAAGGACAGCCAAGCCTACGAGCAGTACTTC. This sequence encodes CASKDSQAYEQYF.

As for this clonotype: One end of the junction varies from germline; a read error may be responsible. The chain is built from TRBV6-1 and TRBJ1-1; possibly TRBD1 for D (5 bases). The CDR3 is made up of 14 amino acids. Germline V lookup: CDR1 MNHNS, CDR2 SASEGT. The CDR3 loop reads CASSEGPGNPEAFF. CDR3 nucleotides: TGTGCCAGCAGTGAAGGTCCAGGGAACCCTGAAGCTTTCTTT.

The chain links TRBV2 to TRBJ2-1, with unresolved D. Trimming stripped 6 bases from V and 15 bases from J, with 18 bases between. CDR1 is SNHLY, CDR2 FYNNEI, per germline. This CDR3 region has 12 residues. This CDR3 is CASSPRAQLAFF. DNA for the CDR3: TGTGCCAGCAGCCCCCGGGCCCAGTTGGCGTTCTTC.

The chain is built from TRBV9 and TRBJ2-5; D might be TRBD1 or TRBD2, each matching 5 bases. Per the germline V gene, CDR1 is SGDLS and CDR2 is YYNGEE. Trimming removed 4 bases from V and 4 bases from J, with 14 bases in between. This CDR3 contains 14 residues. CDR3 in amino acids: CASSLGTLLETQYF. DNA for the CDR3: TGTGCCAGCAGCTTAGGGACCCTTTTAGAGACCCAGTACTTC.

This chain joins TRBV28 and TRBJ2-7; no reliable D call. This CDR3 contains 12 residues. Germline assignment: CDR1 MDHEN and CDR2 SYDVKM. V lost 6 bases, J lost 3 bases, and 9 bases lay in between. This CDR3 is CASRLEGYEQYF. The DNA for the CDR3 is TGTGCCAGCAGGCTGGAAGGCTACGAGCAGTACTTC.

The V and J genes are TRBV15 and TRBJ1-1, with D unclear. V lost 5 bases and J 4 bases, leaving 11 bases between the germline ends. Germline CDR1 LNHNV, CDR2 YYDKDF (reference sequence). CDR3 size: 13 residues. Here the CDR3 reads CATSLLGSTEAFF. The CDR3 DNA reads as TGTGCCACCAGCCTACTCGGTAGCACTGAAGCTTTCTTT.

This CDR3 is CASRTPDRGYEQYF. The DNA of the CDR3 is TGCGCCAGCAGAACGCCCGACAGGGGTTACGAGCAGTACTTC. This chain uses TRBV5-1 with TRBJ2-7; 8 bases fit TRBD1. The J segment lost 4 bases and the V segment lost 5 bases, leaving 8 bases of the junction unmatched. Germline V lookup: CDR1 SGHRS, CDR2 YFSETQ. The CDR3 sequence is 14 residues long.

The count of this clonotype is one. This rearrangement joins TRBV5-1 to TRBJ2-5, with D uncertain. This CDR3 spans 13 amino acids. V was trimmed by 2 bases and J by 2 bases, leaving 7 bases between them. From germline, CDR1 is SGHRS and CDR2 YFSETQ. CDR3 region: CASSFNGQETQYF. CDR3 nucleotides: TGCGCCAGCAGCTTTAACGGACAAGAGACCCAGTACTTC.

This rearrangement joins TRBV3-1 to TRBJ2-7; D is unclear. CDR3 size: 13 residues. The V and J ends lost 0 bases and 4 bases respectively, with 7 bases between them. Germline V CDR1 and CDR2: LGHDT, YNNKEL (reference sequence). The CDR3 sequence: CASSQDGEYEQYF. Written as DNA, the CDR3 is TGTGCCAGCAGCCAAGACGGAGAGTACGAGCAGTACTTC.

V gene TRBV3-1 combines with J gene TRBJ2-3; D is perhaps TRBD1 or TRBD2 (5 bases each). Germline V CDR1 and CDR2: LGHDT, YNNKEL (reference sequence). The CDR3 runs 13 residues. V was trimmed by 8 bases and J by 3 bases, leaving 12 bases between them. CDR3 sequence reads: CASSRDGTDTQYF. CDR3 DNA: TGTGCCAGCTCTCGGGACGGGACAGATACGCAGTATTTT.

The chain joins TRBV5-1 to TRBJ2-2; 7 nucleotides match TRBD1. The CDR3 totals 15 residues. Germline V gives CDR1 SGHRS, CDR2 YFSETQ. V shed 4 bases, J shed 2 bases, and the junction held 5 bases outside the gene matches. As DNA, the CDR3 is TGCGCCAGCAGCCAGACAGGGAGAAACACCGGGGAGCTGTTTTTT. Translating it yields CASSQTGRNTGELFF.

The chain employs TRBV7-9 and TRBJ2-7; 13 bases are a match to TRBD2. Per germline, CDR1 SEHNR and CDR2 FQNEAQ (reference sequence). V lost 1 base and J lost 2; bases outside the gene matches: 2. The CDR3 covers 16 residues. In DNA form, the CDR3 reads TGTGCCAGCAGCTTAGGTGGGACTAGCGGGGCCTACGAGCAGTACTTC. It specifies CASSLGGTSGAYEQYF.

This chain joins TRBV28 and TRBJ2-7; possibly TRBD1 or TRBD2 for D (5 bases each). Trimming left V 7 bases short and J 2 bases short, with 18 bases between. This CDR3 comprises 15 residues. Germline-derived CDR1 and CDR2 are MDHEN and SYDVKM. The CDR3 nucleotides read TGTGCCAGCAACCGGGGCCATCCCGGGACCTACGAGCAGTACTTC. Translation: CASNRGHPGTYEQYF.

The chain joins TRBV18 to TRBJ1-1; D might be TRBD1 (5 bases). Trimming pared 6 bases from V and 1 base from J, leaving 9 bases between. The CDR3 has 13 amino acids. The V gene's germline CDR1 is KGHSH and CDR2 LQKENI. The DNA for the CDR3 is TGTGCCAGCTCCATCGGGACGAACACTGAAGCTTTCTTT. This codes for CASSIGTNTEAFF.

The rearrangement joins TRBV20-1 to TRBJ2-1; D might be TRBD1 or TRBD2, each matching 5 bases. This CDR3 has 12 amino acids. Germline loops: CDR1 DFQATT, CDR2 SNEGSKA (reference sequence). CDR3 in DNA: TGCAGGGGGGAGCGGAGTTACAATGAGCAGTTCTTC. Its translation is CRGERSYNEQFF.

This chain connects TRBV4-1 to TRBJ2-1; no definite D call. Germline CDR1 and CDR2: MGHRA and YSYEKL. CDR3 length: 15 amino acids. The ends were cut back, 1 base at V and 0 bases at J, with 7 bases in the middle. CDR3 sequence: CASSQGLGSYNEQFF. The DNA for the CDR3 is TGCGCCAGCAGCCAAGGGCTGGGCTCCTACAATGAGCAGTTCTTC.

The rearrangement uses TRBV7-9 and TRBJ1-2; no clear D gene. Germline V gene sequence: CDR1 SEHNR, CDR2 FQNEAQ (reference sequence). There are 13 residues in the CDR3. V lost 1 base, J lost 3 bases, and 6 bases lay in between. CDR3 coding DNA: TGTGCCAGCAGCTTAGTGCCAGACTATGGCTACACCTTC. It codes for CASSLVPDYGYTF.

The rearrangement links TRBV20-1 to TRBJ2-5, with 8 bases matching TRBD1. The CDR3 extends over 14 amino acids. CDR1 DFQATT and CDR2 SNEGSKA come from the germline V gene (reference sequence). After removal of 5 bases from V and 7 bases from J, the junction contained 12 bases not matched to a gene. CDR3 nucleotides: TGCAGTGCTCAAGGACAGGGCGCGGCGTGGACCCAGTACTTC. Translating gives CSAQGQGAAWTQYF.

The chain recombines TRBV5-4 with TRBJ1-4; possible D gene TRBD1, 6 bases. The CDR3 runs to 16 residues. Germline-derived CDR1 and CDR2 are SGHNT and YYREEE (reference sequence). Trimming pared 4 bases from V and 0 bases from J, leaving 13 bases between. The CDR3 is CASSLGAQATNEKLFF. The CDR3 DNA sequence: TGTGCCAGCAGCCTGGGGGCCCAAGCAACTAATGAAAAACTGTTTTTT.

This chain uses TRBV28 with TRBJ2-1, with a tentative D call TRBD2 (6 bases). The germline V gene has CDR1 MDHEN and CDR2 SYDVKM. The V gene lost 4 bases and the J gene lost 10 bases, with 17 bases spanning the gap. CDR3 length: 14 amino acids. The CDR3 DNA follows: TGTGCCAGCAGTTCCCAGGACCTCCGGGGGGAGCAGTTCTTC. Protein sequence: CASSSQDLRGEQFF.